One and the same sample provided the 7 T cell receptor beta chains below, sequenced in a study of blood T cell repertoires in COVID-19. Generated by immunoSEQ multiplex PCR, the TCRdb table keeps only in-frame clones and is missing some. Here the sample spans over 300,000 clones, 75% to 85% being singletons. The sample was peripheral blood. The receptors originated from a human donor in a cohort sampled during active COVID-19.

This rearrangement joins TRBV2 to TRBJ1-6; 9 nucleotides agree with TRBD1. The V segment lost 1 base and the J segment 8 bases; nucleotides outside the gene matches: 3. Germline V gene sequence: CDR1 SNHLY, CDR2 FYNNEI. The CDR3 spans 15 residues. The CDR3, as DNA: TGTGCCAGCAGTGAAGTAACAGGGGGCCATTCACCCCTCCACTTT. It translates to CASSEVTGGHSPLHF.

Remarks on this clone: The same CDR3 can be traced to other DNA sequences in this sample. The gene calls are TRBV10-3 and TRBJ1-1, with D possibly matching TRBD1 (6 bases). Trimming took off 6 bases at V and 1 base at J, with 12 bases between the two ends. The CDR3 spans 14 residues. Germline V gene sequence: CDR1 ENHRY, CDR2 SYGVKD. CDR3 region: CAISRDTTNTEAFF. The CDR3 DNA is TGTGCCATCAGCCGGGACACCACGAACACTGAAGCTTTCTTT.

In its sample, this clone was seen once. The chain employs TRBV15 and TRBJ2-7; TRBD2 aligns across 10 bases. The CDR3 consists of 14 residues. The V segment lost 3 bases and the J segment 5 bases; nucleotides outside the gene matches: 4. Per germline, CDR1 LNHNV and CDR2 YYDKDF (reference sequence). The CDR3 protein is CATSSSSGGHEQYF. DNA for the CDR3: TGTGCCACCAGCAGTTCTAGCGGGGGACACGAGCAGTACTTC.

V and J are TRBV1 and TRBJ1-2. TRBV1 is designated a pseudogene. CDR3 size: 14 residues. CDR3: CTSSQDAILYGYTF. The DNA of the CDR3 is TGCACCAGCAGCCAAGATGCGATCCTCTATGGCTACACCTTC.

This chain connects TRBV30 to TRBJ2-7, with 8 bases lining up with TRBD2. V dropped 3 bases and J dropped 5; count of bases not matched to a gene: 6. This CDR3 contains 13 residues. Per germline, CDR1 GTSNPN and CDR2 SVGIG (reference sequence). CDR3 DNA: TGTGCCTGGAGCAGCGGGGGCCCTGACGAGCAGTACTTC. Protein sequence: CAWSSGGPDEQYF. Complete variable domain (other parts from reference TRBV30 and TRBJ2-7): SQTIHQWPATLVQPVGSPLSLECTVEGTSNPNLYWYRQAAGRGLQLLFYSVGIGQISSEVPQNLSASRPQDRQFILSSKKLLLSDSGFYLCAWSSGGPDEQYFGPGTRLTVT.

This chain uses TRBV29-1 with TRBJ1-2, with 7 bases identical to TRBD1. Germline V gene data show CDR1 as SQVTM and CDR2 as ANQGSEA. The V segment lost 4 bases and the J segment 2 bases; nucleotides outside the gene matches: 4. CDR3 length equals 13 residues. The CDR3 DNA reads TGCAGCGTTGCACAGGGGACCAACTATGGCTACACCTTC. Residues: CSVAQGTNYGYTF.

The genes are TRBV18 and TRBJ1-3; D possibly corresponds to TRBD1 (6 bases). The CDR3 extends over 14 amino acids. With 4 bases removed from V and 4 bases from J, the gap between germline ends came to 11 bases. Germline V gene data show CDR1 as KGHSH and CDR2 as LQKENI. The CDR3 spells CASSHREGGNTIYF. In DNA form, the CDR3 reads TGTGCCAGCTCACACAGGGAAGGAGGAAACACCATATATTTT.